Below, 10 T cell receptor beta chains from the same sample are listed, as sequenced in a study of T-cell reconstitution after alpha-beta-depleted transplantation in children. Preparation of the TCRbeta library was carried out with unique molecular identifiers. Via MiXCR, TCRdb re-called the PCR reads, giving one row per CDR3 protein. The table includes 40,000 to 60,000 distinct CDR3 sequences, about 10% detected once. The starting material was PBMCs, mostly from graft donor cells, obtained 60 days after TCRalphabeta/CD19-depleted stem cell transplant. Source of these receptors: a male patient between 2 and 15 years old who had a stem cell transplant for chronic granulomatous disease, so the T cells may come from the graft donor.

The sample holds many counts of this clonotype. The chain has TRBV6-5 and TRBJ2-1, with 7 bases lining up with TRBD2. Germline assignment: CDR1 MNHEY and CDR2 SVGAGI. CDR3 length: 16 amino acids. V was clipped by 2 bases and J by 7 bases; unmatched bases: 11. In nucleotides, the CDR3 is TGTGCCAGCAGTTACGGGGGGGTAAGTGGTTTGAATGAGCAGTTCTTC. Protein product: CASSYGGVSGLNEQFF.

On this clonotype itself: With a much larger clone just one base away, this may be a read error. This chain joins TRBV15 and TRBJ2-4; 10 bases match TRBD1. The CDR3 consists of 15 residues. CDR1 is LNHNV and CDR2 is YYDKDF in the germline V gene (reference sequence). In DNA, the CDR3 is TGTGCCACCAGCAGAACCGGGACAGGGGCAAACATTCAGAACTTC. It codes for CATSRTGTGANIQNF.

This clonotype was observed a handful of times. The gene calls are TRBV28 and TRBJ1-3; D remains unclear. The ends were cut back, 0 bases at V and 0 bases at J, with 6 bases in the middle. This CDR3 contains 15 residues. The germline gives CDR1 MDHEN, CDR2 SYDVKM. The CDR3 is CASSLWASSGNTIYF. The DNA for the CDR3 is TGTGCCAGCAGTTTATGGGCGAGCTCTGGAAACACCATATATTTT.

A note on this clonotype: A much larger clonotype is one base distant, so this may be a read error. The chain uses TRBV29-1 and TRBJ2-3; TRBD2 matches 14 bases. Trimming removed 6 bases from V and 5 bases from J; junction bases left unmatched: 13. The CDR3 is 17 residues long. Germline V gives CDR1 SQVTM, CDR2 ANQGSEA. DNA for the CDR3: TGCAGCGTCGTGACTAGCGGGAGGGCACGCGTTGGAGATACGCAGTATTTT. Translated: CSVVTSGRARVGDTQYF.

This clonotype appeared many times. The V gene is TRBV27, the J gene TRBJ2-7; TRBD1 agrees at 7 bases. The CDR3 loop spans 13 amino acids. The V and J ends lost 8 bases and 0 bases, in that order; junction bases with no gene match: 4. Germline CDR1 and CDR2: MNHEY and SMNVEV (reference sequence). The CDR3 is CASSTGSSYEQYF. CDR3 sequence (DNA): TGTGCCAGCTCGACAGGGAGCTCCTACGAGCAGTACTTC.

In its sample, this clonotype was seen many times. The chain combines TRBV7-6 with TRBJ2-7; D may correspond to TRBD1 or TRBD2 (5 bases each). The ends were cut back, 4 bases at V and 3 bases at J, with 16 bases in the middle. CDR1 and CDR2 (germline): SGHVS, FNYEAQ. This CDR3 is 15 amino acids long. The chain's CDR3 is CASSSDSLGDYEQYF. CDR3 bases: TGTGCCAGCAGCTCCGACTCACTAGGGGACTACGAGCAGTACTTC.

This clonotype was detected many times. The chain carries TRBV14 and TRBJ1-1; no definite D call. V was cut by 1 base and J by 11 bases, with 11 bases left in between. The germline V gene encodes CDR1 SGHDN and CDR2 FVKESK. This CDR3 region has 12 residues. CDR3 bases: TGTGCCAGCAGCCAAGGGTCGGCGGTGGCTTTCTTT. It codes for CASSQGSAVAFF.

The chain joins TRBV7-9 to TRBJ2-3; maybe TRBD2 (6 bases). Germline values: CDR1 SEHNR, CDR2 FQNEAQ (reference sequence). V lost 6 bases to trimming and J lost 4 bases, with 20 bases between them. This CDR3 has 16 amino acids. The CDR3: CASRVPGGPGADTQYF. For the CDR3, the DNA is TGTGCCAGCAGAGTCCCCGGAGGGCCGGGCGCAGATACGCAGTATTTT.

This clonotype was seen at least ten times. This rearrangement joins TRBV5-8 to TRBJ1-2; D not certain. Germline CDR1 SGHTS, CDR2 YDEGEE. V lost 4 bases and J 10 bases, leaving 23 bases between the germline ends. The CDR3 runs to 15 residues. The DNA for the CDR3 is TGTGCCAGCAGCGACTACAGAATTGGATTGCTCGCCTACACCTTC. Translating gives CASSDYRIGLLAYTF.

The chain employs TRBV28 and TRBJ2-5, with D maybe TRBD2 (5 bases). V lost 3 bases, J lost 1 base, and 21 bases lay in between. Germline CDR1 and CDR2: MDHEN and SYDVKM. The CDR3 runs to 18 residues. CDR3 in DNA: TGTGCCAGCAGTTTCCCCCGGACTGGCCTCAGCATCCAAGAGACCCAGTACTTC. It yields the protein CASSFPRTGLSIQETQYF. Together with reference TRBV28 and TRBJ2-5, the CDR3 gives the full variable domain: DVKVTQSSRYLVKRTGEKVFLECVQDMDHENMFWYRQDPGLGLRLIYFSYDVKMKEKGDIPEGYSVSREKKERFSLILESASTNQTSMYLCASSFPRTGLSIQETQYFGPGTRLLVL.